This T cell receptor (beta chain) is from a study of tumor and adjacent non-tumor tissue in lung cancer. This clonotype was seen more than once but under ten times. Since no conserved phenylalanine or tryptophan closes the CDR3, a read error is the likely cause. This CDR3 region has 16 residues. With 9 bases clipped from V and 4 bases from J, the junction kept 16 bases outside the gene matches. Germline V gene sequence: CDR1 SGHNT, CDR2 YENEEA. The library came from three nested PCR rounds adapted from ARM-PCR protocols. TCRdb called the multiplex PCR reads again in MiXCR, with one record for every CDR3 protein. Here the sample spans about 68,000 distinct CDR3 sequences, about 60% being singletons. No cell sorting was done before RNA was extracted from the tissue. Newly diagnosed lung cancer patients had thoracic surgery in China, August–late 2014, without prior chemotherapy.

The chain carries TRBV11-3 and TRBJ2-3; 7 nucleotides line up with TRBD2. The sequence derives from a man aged 50-60 years with non-small cell lung cancer. The sample taken for sequencing was lung tumor tissue. CDR3 bases: TGTGCCAGTAGCCCAGGGACTATCGGGTTTGCAGATACGCAGTATTAT. The encoded protein is CASSPGTIGFADTQYY.